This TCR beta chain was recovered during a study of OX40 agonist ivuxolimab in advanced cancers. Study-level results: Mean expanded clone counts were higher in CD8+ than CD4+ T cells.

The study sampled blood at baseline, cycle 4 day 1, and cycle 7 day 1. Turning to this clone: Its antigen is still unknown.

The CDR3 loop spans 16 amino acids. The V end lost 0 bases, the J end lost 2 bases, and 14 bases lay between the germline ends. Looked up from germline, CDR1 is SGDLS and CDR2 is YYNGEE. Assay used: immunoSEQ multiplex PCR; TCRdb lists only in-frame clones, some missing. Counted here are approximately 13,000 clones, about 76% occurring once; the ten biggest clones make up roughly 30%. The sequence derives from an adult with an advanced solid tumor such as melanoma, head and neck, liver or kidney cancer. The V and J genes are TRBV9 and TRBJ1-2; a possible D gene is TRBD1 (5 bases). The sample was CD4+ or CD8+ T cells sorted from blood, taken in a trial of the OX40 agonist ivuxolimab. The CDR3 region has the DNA TGTGCCAGCAGCGTAGCTACATCGGGGGGGAACTATGGCTACACCTTC. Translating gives CASSVATSGGNYGYTF.